This passage covers 2 T cell receptor beta chains from one sample sequenced in a study of long-term antiretroviral therapy in people with HIV. Researchers ran immunoSEQ v3.0 at survey level. Produced via immunoSEQ multiplex PCR; TCRdb's table is partial and in-frame only. In the table there are about 27,000 clones, nearly 85% of which are singletons. Sequencing was performed on unsorted PBMCs, taken 0.8 years before starting antiretroviral therapy. These receptors were obtained from a man in his late teens or twenties with HIV.

This clone was detected a few times. The chain carries TRBV11-2 and TRBJ2-7; D uncertain. Germline loops: CDR1 SGHAT, CDR2 FQNNGV. Trimming removed 0 bases from V and 7 bases from J, with 16 bases in between. The CDR3 runs 15 residues. CDR3 loop: CASSLDSSVAREQYF. As DNA, the CDR3 is TGTGCCAGCAGCTTAGATTCGTCAGTCGCTAGGGAGCAGTACTTC.

The chain is built from TRBV28 and TRBJ2-7; 10 positions match TRBD2. V shed 2 bases and J 3 bases; nucleotides not matched to a gene: 1. The CDR3 spans 14 residues. Germline CDR1 MDHEN, CDR2 SYDVKM. The CDR3 coding sequence is TGTGCCAGCAGTTTAGTAGCGGGAGGCTACGAGCAGTACTTC. This encodes CASSLVAGGYEQYF.